The rows below give T cell receptor beta chains drawn from one sample of a study of shared clonotypes between healthy human individuals. Generated by immunoSEQ multiplex PCR, the TCRdb table keeps only in-frame clones and is missing some. The table includes more than 850,000 clones, about four fifths detected once. Sequencing was performed on memory CD4+ T cells from PBMCs. The source of these receptors is a young man in good health. Some clones in this sample may be carry-over from other donors' samples. Each CDR3 is given with its conserved first and last residue. A D gene is named only where the DNA matches it firmly. The size field is filled for only some rows; it gives once, few, many or a size class.

D gene	J gene	clone size	V gene	CDR3 DNA	CDR3 protein
-	TRBJ2-1	many	TRBV27	TGTGCCAGCAGCCCTCAAGGAGGCTACAATGAGCAGTTCTTC	CASSPQGGYNEQFF
TRBD1	TRBJ2-1	-	TRBV4-1	TGCGCCAGCAGCCAAGGGTGGGACAGGGTGAACAATGAGCAGTTCTTC	CASSQGWDRVNNEQFF
-	TRBJ1-3	-	TRBV6-6	TGTGCCAGCAGTTTCCGGGGACGGATCTCTGGAAACACCATATATTTT	CASSFRGRISGNTIYF
-	TRBJ1-4	few	TRBV4-2	TGTGCCAGCCGTGGGGGAACTAATGAAAAACTGTTTTTT	CASRGGTNEKLFF
-	TRBJ1-1	-	TRBV28	TGTGCCAGCACTTATCTCCGGGACACTGAAGCTTTCTTT	CASTYLRDTEAFF
TRBD1	TRBJ1-5	-	TRBV28	TGTGCCGGTACAGGGGGCGCAGGGCAGCCCCAGCATTTT	CAGTGGAGQPQHF
-	TRBJ2-5	-	TRBV28	TGTGCCAGCAGATTGGGACCTCGGGAGACCCAGTACTTC	CASRLGPRETQYF
-	TRBJ2-5	-	TRBV18	TGTGCCAGCTCACCACGACCAGTCTTTAGGGAAGAGACCCAGTACTTC	CASSPRPVFREETQYF
-	TRBJ2-2	few	TRBV5-1	TGCGCCAGCAGCTTGAGTCCACCCGGGGAGCTGTTTTTT	CASSLSPPGELFF
-	TRBJ2-7	many	TRBV6-6	TGTGCCAGCACCGGGGGTAATTCGTACGAGCAGTACTTC	CASTGGNSYEQYF
-	TRBJ2-5	-	TRBV7-9	TGTGCCAGCAGCTTGGGGGCAGGGACACAAGAGACCCAGTACTTC	CASSLGAGTQETQYF
TRBD2	TRBJ2-3	-	TRBV5-1	TGCGCCAGCAGCTTGGGACTAGCGGAAGGCACAGATACGCAGTATTTT	CASSLGLAEGTDTQYF
-	TRBJ1-1	once	TRBV9	TGTGCCAGCAGCGTAGCTCTTACTGAAGCTTTCTTT	CASSVALTEAFF
-	TRBJ2-1	-	TRBV4-3	TGCGCCAGCAGCCATTTAAAACTAGGCTATGAGCAGTTCTTC	CASSHLKLGYEQFF
-	TRBJ2-1	once	TRBV29-1	TGCAGCGTTTTTCGACAGGACCGCTACAATGAGCAGTTCTTC	CSVFRQDRYNEQFF
TRBD1	TRBJ2-2	-	TRBV11-2	TGTGCCAGCAGCCCGCGAGGGACAGGGCCTCACACCGGGGAGCTGTTTTTT	CASSPRGTGPHTGELFF
-	TRBJ2-3	-	TRBV7-8	TGTGCCAGCAGCTCACGTGGGGCCTCAGATACGCAGTATTTT	CASSSRGASDTQYF
TRBD2	TRBJ2-5	-	TRBV2	TGTGCCAGCGGCGCGGGGGTAGAGACCCAGTACTTC	CASGAGVETQYF
TRBD1	TRBJ2-2	-	TRBV29-1	TGCAGCGTTGAAACAACCGGGACAGGGGCCGGGGAGCTGTTTTTT	CSVETTGTGAGELFF
TRBD1	TRBJ1-1	few	TRBV30	TGTGCCTGGAGGGACAGGGGTCACATGAACACTGAAGCTTTCTTT	CAWRDRGHMNTEAFF
-	TRBJ2-1	-	TRBV7-2	TGTGCCAGCAGCTTAGAACTTAATGAGCAGTTCTTC	CASSLELNEQFF
-	TRBJ1-1	few	TRBV7-3	TGTGCCAGCAGCTTATCCCGCGACACTGAAGCTTTCTTT	CASSLSRDTEAFF
-	TRBJ2-5	-	TRBV13	TGTGCCAGCAGCCCCCGGCCCCAAGAGACCCAGTACTTC	CASSPRPQETQYF
-	TRBJ2-3	-	TRBV5-1	TGCGCCAGCAGCCTAAGATCAGGGCCAGATACGCAGTATTTT	CASSLRSGPDTQYF
TRBD1	TRBJ1-1	-	TRBV29-1	TGCAGCGTGAGGGGCAGGGGGCGGACTGAAGCTTTCTTT	CSVRGRGRTEAFF
TRBD1	TRBJ2-1	-	TRBV5-1	TGCGCCAGCAGCCCAAGGGGGACAGGAGTATACAATGAGCAGTTCTTC	CASSPRGTGVYNEQFF
-	TRBJ1-5	few	TRBV5-1	TGCGCCAGCAGCACCGGGCCGAGCAATCAGCCCCAGCATTTT	CASSTGPSNQPQHF
TRBD1	TRBJ2-3	-	TRBV27	TGTGCCAGCAGTCCCTTACCCCCGACAGGGCCCACAGATACGCAGTATTTT	CASSPLPPTGPTDTQYF
-	TRBJ2-5	-	TRBV5-1	TGCGCCAGCAGCTTGGGACAATTCGAAGAGACCCAGTACTTC	CASSLGQFEETQYF
-	TRBJ2-1	few	TRBV5-1	TGCGCCAGCAGCTTCGGCAGCTCCTACAATGAGCAGTTCTTC	CASSFGSSYNEQFF
-	TRBJ1-3	-	TRBV4-3	TGCGCCAGCAGCCAACTACGGAGCTCTGGAAACACCATATATTTT	CASSQLRSSGNTIYF
TRBD1	TRBJ1-1	-	TRBV27	TGTGCCAGCGGACAGCGACAGGGAAGGACTGAAGCTTTCTTT	CASGQRQGRTEAFF
-	TRBJ2-5	-	TRBV29-1	TGCAGCGTAACAGGGGCGGGATTCCAAGAGACCCAGTACTTC	CSVTGAGFQETQYF
-	TRBJ2-5	-	TRBV5-1	TGCGCCAGCAGCTTGGGAGGGTCTAACAGACAAGAGACCCAGTACTTC	CASSLGGSNRQETQYF
-	TRBJ2-5	-	TRBV7-6	TGTGCCAGCAGCTTAGGGACGGAGTACCAAGAGACCCAGTACTTC	CASSLGTEYQETQYF
-	TRBJ1-5	-	TRBV28	TGTGCCAGCAGTTTAAATTACGGGGGAATTAACAATCAGCCCCAGCATTTT	CASSLNYGGINNQPQHF
TRBD2	TRBJ2-5	-	TRBV7-2	TGTGCCAGCAGCCCCGGGACTAGCGGGAGTGCAGAGACCCAGTACTTC	CASSPGTSGSAETQYF
-	TRBJ2-4	-	TRBV6-1	TGTGCCAGCAGTGATGGCGGGTCGGCCAAAAACATTCAGTACTTC	CASSDGGSAKNIQYF
-	TRBJ1-3	-	TRBV11-2	TGTGCCAGCAGCTTAGATGCGGCAGGGGCTCCTGGAAACACCATATATTTT	CASSLDAAGAPGNTIYF
-	TRBJ2-5	-	TRBV6-5	TGTGCCAGCAGTTTAGTGAACCAAGAGACCCAGTACTTC	CASSLVNQETQYF
-	TRBJ2-1	-	TRBV30	TGTGCCTGGAGTTCGGGCGCAACTCCTTACAATGAGCAGTTCTTC	CAWSSGATPYNEQFF
-	TRBJ2-1	-	TRBV9	TGTGCCAGCAGCGTAGGGCCTATCCAGCGGAACCTCTACAATGAGCAGTTCTTC	CASSVGPIQRNLYNEQFF
TRBD1	TRBJ1-2	-	TRBV5-8	TGTGCCAGCAGCCCAAGGACAGGGCCCTATGGCTACACCTTC	CASSPRTGPYGYTF
-	TRBJ1-1	few	TRBV30	TGTGCCTGGAATGGTGAGGGATCCGGAGCTTTCTTT	CAWNGEGSGAFF
-	TRBJ2-6	-	TRBV11-1	TGTGCCAGCAGCCCAGACCCGAGCTCTGGGGCCAACGTCCTGACTTTC	CASSPDPSSGANVLTF
-	TRBJ1-1	few	TRBV7-9	TGTGCCAGCAGCTCAGGCTCTGAAGCTTTCTTT	CASSSGSEAFF
-	TRBJ2-7	-	TRBV29-1	TGCAGCGTTATCGGGGAGTGGTACTACGAGCAGTACTTC	CSVIGEWYYEQYF
TRBD1	TRBJ2-1	once	TRBV18	TGTGCCAGCTCACCGGACAGGGAGGCTTACAATGAGCAGTTCTTC	CASSPDREAYNEQFF
TRBD2	TRBJ2-1	-	TRBV5-1	TGCGCCAGCAGGAGGGGCGGGAGCACCTACAATGAGCAGTTCTTC	CASRRGGSTYNEQFF
-	TRBJ1-5	-	TRBV27	TGTGCCAGCAGTTTTACCGGGGGTCAGCCCCAGCATTTT	CASSFTGGQPQHF
-	TRBJ2-1	-	TRBV5-6	TGTGCCAGCAGCGCGGGCTTGCGGAAAAGCGGAGGGGCCTACAATGAGCAGTTCTTC	CASSAGLRKSGGAYNEQFF
-	TRBJ1-2	once	TRBV7-8	TGTGCCAGCAGCTTAGCTTCTCAGAGAAACTATGGCTACACCTTC	CASSLASQRNYGYTF
-	TRBJ2-7	-	TRBV18	TGTGCCAGCTCCCCCAGGGATTCCTACGAGCAGTACTTC	CASSPRDSYEQYF
-	TRBJ2-7	-	TRBV14	TGTGCCAGCAGCCCTTTAGGAGGTTTCTCCTACGAGCAGTACTTC	CASSPLGGFSYEQYF
-	TRBJ2-2	once	TRBV18	TGTGCCAGCTCACCACAGGGTCCCGGGGAGCTGTTTTTT	CASSPQGPGELFF
-	TRBJ2-6	-	TRBV11-3	TGTGCCAGCAGCATAGGGAGAGGGGCCAACGTCCTGACTTTC	CASSIGRGANVLTF
-	TRBJ1-2	-	TRBV14	TGTGCCAGCAGCCTAACAACGGTCTATGGCTACACCTTC	CASSLTTVYGYTF
-	TRBJ2-1	-	TRBV6-1	TGTGCCAGCAGTTTTAGTTCGAGCTCCTACAATGAGCAGTTCTTC	CASSFSSSSYNEQFF